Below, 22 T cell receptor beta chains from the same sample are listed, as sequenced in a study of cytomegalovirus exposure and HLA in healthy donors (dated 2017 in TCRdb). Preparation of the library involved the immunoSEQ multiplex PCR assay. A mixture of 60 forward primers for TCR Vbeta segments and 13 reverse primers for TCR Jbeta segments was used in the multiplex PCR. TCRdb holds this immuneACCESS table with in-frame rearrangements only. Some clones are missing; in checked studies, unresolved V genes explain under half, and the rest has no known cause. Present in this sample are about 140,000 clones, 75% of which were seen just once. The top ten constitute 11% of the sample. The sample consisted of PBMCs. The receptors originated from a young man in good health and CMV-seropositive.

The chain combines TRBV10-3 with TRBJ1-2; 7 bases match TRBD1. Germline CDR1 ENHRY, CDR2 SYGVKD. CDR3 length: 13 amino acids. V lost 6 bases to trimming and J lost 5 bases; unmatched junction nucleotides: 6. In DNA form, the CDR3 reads TGTGCCATCAGGGGACAGCGGGGGTATGGCTACACCTTC. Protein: CAIRGQRGYGYTF.

The CDR3 nucleotides read TGTGCCAGCAGGCCCACCTCAGCTCCTTCAGGGTACGAGCAGTACTTC. Protein: CASRPTSAPSGYEQYF. This chain joins TRBV28 and TRBJ2-7, with D tentatively TRBD1 (5 bases). The CDR3 length is 16 residues. CDR1 MDHEN and CDR2 SYDVKM come from the germline V gene. The ends were cut back, 6 bases at V and 4 bases at J, with 22 bases in the middle.

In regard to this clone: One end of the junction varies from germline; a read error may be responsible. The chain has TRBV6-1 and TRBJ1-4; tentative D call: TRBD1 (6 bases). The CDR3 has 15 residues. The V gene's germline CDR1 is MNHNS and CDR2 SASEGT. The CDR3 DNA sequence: TGTGCCAGCAGCGAAGTGGGGGCATCTAATGAAAAACTGTTTTTT. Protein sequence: CASSEVGASNEKLFF.

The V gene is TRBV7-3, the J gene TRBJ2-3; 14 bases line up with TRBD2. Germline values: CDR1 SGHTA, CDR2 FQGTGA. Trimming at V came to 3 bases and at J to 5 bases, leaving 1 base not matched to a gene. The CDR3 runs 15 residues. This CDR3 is CASSFGLAGGDTQYF. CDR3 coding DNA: TGTGCCAGCAGCTTTGGACTAGCGGGAGGAGATACGCAGTATTTT.

CDR3 region: CASRTRAEGETQYF. CDR3 coding DNA: TGTGCCAGCAGGACCCGGGCCGAGGGAGAGACCCAGTACTTC. The chain has TRBV28 and TRBJ2-5, with a possible D match to TRBD2 (5 bases). With 6 bases removed from V and 4 bases from J, the gap between germline ends came to 15 bases. This CDR3 is 14 amino acids long. Germline-derived CDR1 and CDR2 are MDHEN and SYDVKM.

The CDR3 DNA follows: TGTGCCACCAGCAGAGATAACCGGGGAGGGTCACCCCTCCACTTT. Its translation is CATSRDNRGGSPLHF. The rearrangement uses TRBV15 and TRBJ1-6; D unresolved. The germline V gene has CDR1 LNHNV and CDR2 YYDKDF (reference sequence). Trimming removed 0 bases at V and 10 bases at J, with 13 bases between. The CDR3 sequence is 15 residues long.

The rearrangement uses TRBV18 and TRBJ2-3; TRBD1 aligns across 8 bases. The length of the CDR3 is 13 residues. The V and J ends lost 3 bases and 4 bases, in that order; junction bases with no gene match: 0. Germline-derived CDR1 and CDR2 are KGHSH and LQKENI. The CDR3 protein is CASSPTGADTQYF. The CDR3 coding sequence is TGTGCCAGCTCACCGACAGGGGCAGATACGCAGTATTTT.

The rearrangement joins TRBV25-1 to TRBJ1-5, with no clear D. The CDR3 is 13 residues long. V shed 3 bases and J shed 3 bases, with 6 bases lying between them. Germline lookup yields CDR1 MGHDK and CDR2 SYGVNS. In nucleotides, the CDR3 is TGTGCCAGCAGTGACAGGCCCAATCAGCCCCAGCATTTT. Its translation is CASSDRPNQPQHF.

The chain's CDR3 is CASSRVETQYF. The CDR3 nucleotides read TGTGCCAGCAGCAGGGTAGAGACCCAGTACTTC. V is TRBV6-1 and J is TRBJ2-5; D possibly corresponds to TRBD1 (5 bases). CDR1 is MNHNS, CDR2 SASEGT, per germline. Trimming shortened V by 6 bases and J by 4 bases, and 6 bases separated the two germline ends. The CDR3 totals 11 residues.

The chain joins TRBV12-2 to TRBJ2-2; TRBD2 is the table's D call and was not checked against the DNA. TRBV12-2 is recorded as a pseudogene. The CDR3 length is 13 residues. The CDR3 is CASRLVVTGELFF. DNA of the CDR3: TGTGCAAGTCGCTTAGTCGTCACCGGGGAGCTGTTTTTT.

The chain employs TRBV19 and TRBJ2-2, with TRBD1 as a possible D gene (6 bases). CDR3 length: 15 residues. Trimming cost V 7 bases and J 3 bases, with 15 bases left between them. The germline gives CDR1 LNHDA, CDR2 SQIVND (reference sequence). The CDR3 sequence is CASTYRHRDTGELFF. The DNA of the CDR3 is TGTGCCAGTACCTACCGTCACAGGGACACCGGGGAGCTGTTTTTT.

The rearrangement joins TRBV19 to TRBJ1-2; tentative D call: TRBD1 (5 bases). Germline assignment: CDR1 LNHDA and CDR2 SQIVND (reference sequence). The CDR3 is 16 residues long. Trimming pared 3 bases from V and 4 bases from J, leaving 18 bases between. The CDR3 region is CASSIGHTIRGYGYTF. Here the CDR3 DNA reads TGTGCCAGTAGTATCGGACATACAATTCGAGGCTATGGCTACACCTTC.

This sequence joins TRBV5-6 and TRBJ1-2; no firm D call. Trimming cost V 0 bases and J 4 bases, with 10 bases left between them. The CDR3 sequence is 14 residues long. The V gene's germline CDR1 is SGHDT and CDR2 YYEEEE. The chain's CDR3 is CASSLGSLSYGYTF. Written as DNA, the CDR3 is TGTGCCAGCAGCTTGGGTAGTTTGAGCTATGGCTACACCTTC.

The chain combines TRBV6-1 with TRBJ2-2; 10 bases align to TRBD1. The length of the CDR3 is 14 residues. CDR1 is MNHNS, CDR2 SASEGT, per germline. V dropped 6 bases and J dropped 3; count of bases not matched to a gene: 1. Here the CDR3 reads CASRTGGDTGELFF. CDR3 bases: TGTGCCAGCAGGACAGGGGGCGACACCGGGGAGCTGTTTTTT.

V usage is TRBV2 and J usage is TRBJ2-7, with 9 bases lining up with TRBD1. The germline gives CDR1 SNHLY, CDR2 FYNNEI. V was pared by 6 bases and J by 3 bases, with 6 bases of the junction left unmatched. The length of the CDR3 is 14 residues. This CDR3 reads CASSLGQGFYEQYF. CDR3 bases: TGTGCCAGCAGCCTCGGACAGGGGTTCTACGAGCAGTACTTC.

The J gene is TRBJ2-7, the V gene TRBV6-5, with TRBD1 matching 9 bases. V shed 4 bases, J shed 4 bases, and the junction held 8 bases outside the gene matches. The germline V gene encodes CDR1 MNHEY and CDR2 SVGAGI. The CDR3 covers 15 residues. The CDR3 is CASSLGGTGRYEQYF. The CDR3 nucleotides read TGTGCCAGCAGTTTGGGGGGGACAGGGAGGTACGAGCAGTACTTC.

This chain's CDR3 is CASNRYSTDTQYF. The DNA of the CDR3 is TGTGCCAGCAACCGGTATAGCACAGATACGCAGTATTTT. The V and J genes are TRBV28 and TRBJ2-3; D unclear. Germline CDR1 is MDHEN and CDR2 is SYDVKM. V was cut by 7 bases and J by 0 bases, with 8 bases left in between. This CDR3 region has 13 residues.

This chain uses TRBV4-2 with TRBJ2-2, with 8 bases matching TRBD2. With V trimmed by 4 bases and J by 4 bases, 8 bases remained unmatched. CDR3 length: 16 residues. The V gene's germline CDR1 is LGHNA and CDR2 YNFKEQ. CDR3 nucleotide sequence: TGTGCCAGCAGCCCCCTAGCGGGCCAATTCACCGGGGAGCTGTTTTTT. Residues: CASSPLAGQFTGELFF.

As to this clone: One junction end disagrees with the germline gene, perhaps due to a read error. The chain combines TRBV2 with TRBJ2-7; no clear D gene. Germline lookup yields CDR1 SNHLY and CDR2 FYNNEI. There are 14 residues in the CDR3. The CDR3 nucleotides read TGTGCCAGCGTCTCCCCTGTCACGGGTTACGCGCAGTACTTC. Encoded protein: CASVSPVTGYAQYF.

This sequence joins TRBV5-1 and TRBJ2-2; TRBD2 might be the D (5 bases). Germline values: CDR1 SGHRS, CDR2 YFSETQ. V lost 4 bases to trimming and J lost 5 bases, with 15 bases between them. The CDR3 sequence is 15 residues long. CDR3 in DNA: TGCGCCAGCAGCCCCTTACTAGGGTCGACCGGGGAGCTGTTTTTT. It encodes CASSPLLGSTGELFF.

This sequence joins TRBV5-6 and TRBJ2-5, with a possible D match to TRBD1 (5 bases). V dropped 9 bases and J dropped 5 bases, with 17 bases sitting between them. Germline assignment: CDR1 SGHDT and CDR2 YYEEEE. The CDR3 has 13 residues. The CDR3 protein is CATAPMGQETQYF. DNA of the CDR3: TGTGCCACCGCCCCCATGGGGCAGGAGACCCAGTACTTC. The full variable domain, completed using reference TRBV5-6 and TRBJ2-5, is DAGVTQSPTHLIKTRGQQVTLRCSPKSGHDTVSWYQQALGQGPQFIFQYYEEEERQRGNFPDRFSGHQFPNYSSELNVNALLLGDSALYLCATAPMGQETQYFGPGTRLLVL.

The CDR3 nucleotides read TGTGCCAGCTCAACACGTGGGACAGGGTCTTCCTACGAGCAGTACTTC. Amino acids: CASSTRGTGSSYEQYF. V usage is TRBV18 and J usage is TRBJ2-7; 9 positions match TRBD1. Trimming cost V 5 bases and J 1 base; bases outside gene matches: 9. The CDR3 contains 16 residues. CDR1 and CDR2 (germline): KGHSH, LQKENI.